The rows below give T cell receptor beta chains drawn from one sample of a study of T cells in Graves' hyperthyroidism and ophthalmopathy. Each CDR3 protein gets one entry after TCRdb re-called the multiplex PCR reads with MiXCR. The sample consists of nearly 600,000 distinct CDR3 sequences, approximately 15% of them appearing once. Sequenced input: blood. The receptors were sampled from a woman in her late teens or twenties with Graves' ophthalmopathy. Each CDR3 is given with its conserved first and last residue. A D gene is named only where the DNA matches it firmly. The size field is filled for only some rows; it gives once, few, many or a size class.

CDR3: CASSETGVTGANVLTF
DNA: TGTGCCAGCAGTGAAACAGGGGTAACTGGGGCCAACGTCCTGACTTTC
D: TRBD1
J: TRBJ2-6
size: few
V: TRBV6-1

CDR3: CATSRDSDTQYF
DNA: TGTGCCACCAGCAGAGATTCAGATACGCAGTATTTT
D: -
J: TRBJ2-3
size: many
V: TRBV15

CDR3: CASVVGQGLHNEQFF
DNA: TGTGCCAGCGTTGTGGGGCAGGGCTTACACAATGAGCAGTTCTTC
D: -
J: TRBJ2-1
size: few
V: TRBV6-1

CDR3: CASSLDRAVSGNTIYF
DNA: TGTGCCAGCAGTTTGGACAGGGCCGTATCTGGAAACACCATATATTTT
D: TRBD1
J: TRBJ1-3
size: many
V: TRBV12-3/TRBV12-4

CDR3: CASRIYVNEQFF
DNA: TGTGCCAGCAGAATCTATGTGAATGAGCAGTTCTTC
D: -
J: TRBJ2-1
size: -
V: TRBV12-3/TRBV12-4

CDR3: CSAQKSYEQYF
DNA: TGCAGTGCTCAAAAGAGCTACGAGCAGTACTTC
D: -
J: TRBJ2-7
size: -
V: TRBV20-1

CDR3: CASSPTDGNTIYF
DNA: TGCGCCAGCAGCCCCACGGACGGCAACACCATATATTTT
D: -
J: TRBJ1-3
size: few
V: TRBV4-3

CDR3: CSARDPSTTGQSNQPQHF
DNA: TGCAGTGCTAGAGATCCGTCTACGACAGGGCAGAGCAATCAGCCCCAGCATTTT
D: TRBD1
J: TRBJ1-5
size: few
V: TRBV20-1

CDR3: CASRYRANQPQHF
DNA: TGTGCCAGTCGATACAGAGCTAATCAGCCCCAGCATTTT
D: -
J: TRBJ1-5
size: -
V: TRBV28

CDR3: CASSKGLAEAYEQYF
DNA: TGTGCCAGCAGTAAGGGACTAGCGGAGGCCTACGAGCAGTACTTC
D: TRBD2
J: TRBJ2-7
size: many
V: TRBV6-1

CDR3: CAIRIDILYEQYF
DNA: TGTGCCATCAGGATAGACATTCTTTACGAGCAGTACTTC
D: -
J: TRBJ2-7
size: -
V: TRBV10-3

CDR3: CASSYEGNQPQHF
DNA: TGTGCCAGCAGCTATGAGGGAAATCAGCCCCAGCATTTT
D: -
J: TRBJ1-5
size: many
V: TRBV7-2

CDR3: CASSLPGPSAGNYEQYF
DNA: TGCGCCAGCAGCCTCCCCGGTCCGTCAGCGGGTAACTACGAGCAGTACTTC
D: -
J: TRBJ2-7
size: -
V: TRBV4-1

CDR3: CASSPNPTGINSGNTIYF
DNA: TGTGCCAGCAGCCCGAACCCAACAGGGATAAACTCTGGAAACACCATATATTTT
D: -
J: TRBJ1-3
size: many
V: TRBV11-2

CDR3: CATSDPNTEAFF
DNA: TGTGCCACCAGTGATCCAAACACTGAAGCTTTCTTT
D: -
J: TRBJ1-1
size: many
V: TRBV24-1

CDR3: CASTSGSHSTDTQYF
DNA: TGTGCCAGCACCAGCGGGAGCCATAGCACAGATACGCAGTATTTT
D: TRBD2
J: TRBJ2-3
size: -
V: TRBV9

CDR3: CAGSTSGRAGEQFF
DNA: TGTGCCGGCTCGACTAGCGGGAGGGCCGGTGAGCAGTTCTTC
D: TRBD2
J: TRBJ2-1
size: -
V: TRBV6-1

CDR3: CSAGDRGATDQPQHF
DNA: TGCAGTGCGGGGGACAGGGGGGCGACGGATCAGCCCCAGCATTTT
D: TRBD1
J: TRBJ1-5
size: many
V: TRBV20-1

CDR3: CASSLEVRVGQYF
DNA: TGTGCCAGCAGCTTAGAGGTCCGGGTCGGGCAGTACTTC
D: -
J: TRBJ2-7
size: many
V: TRBV11-2

CDR3: CASSPTGVEQYF
DNA: TGTGCCAGCAGCCCGACAGGGGTCGAGCAGTACTTC
D: TRBD1
J: TRBJ2-7
size: many
V: TRBV6-1

CDR3: CAASGAADEQFF
DNA: TGTGCCGCCTCTGGAGCCGCAGATGAGCAGTTCTTC
D: -
J: TRBJ2-1
size: -
V: TRBV10-3

CDR3: CASSMGDTNWYQETQYF
DNA: TGTGCCAGTAGTATGGGGGACACAAACTGGTACCAAGAGACCCAGTACTTC
D: -
J: TRBJ2-5
size: few
V: TRBV19

CDR3: CASSTQAGANEQYF
DNA: TGTGCCAGTAGTACCCAAGCGGGAGCCAACGAGCAGTACTTC
D: TRBD2
J: TRBJ2-7
size: -
V: TRBV19

CDR3: CATSGQGQTEAFF
DNA: TGTGCCACCTCGGGTCAGGGACAAACTGAAGCTTTCTTT
D: -
J: TRBJ1-1
size: -
V: TRBV2

CDR3: CASTRTGTTGELFF
DNA: TGTGCCAGCACCCGGACAGGGACAACCGGGGAGCTGTTTTTT
D: TRBD1
J: TRBJ2-2
size: many
V: TRBV6-1

CDR3: CASSSPGSRTEAFF
DNA: TGTGCCAGCAGCTCCCCCGGGTCCAGGACTGAAGCTTTCTTT
D: -
J: TRBJ1-1
size: many
V: TRBV9

CDR3: CASGDYSARDTEAFF
DNA: TGTGCCAGCGGGGATTACAGCGCCCGGGACACTGAAGCTTTCTTT
D: -
J: TRBJ1-1
size: few
V: TRBV5-6

CDR3: CASSSPGGRGWTGANVLTF
DNA: TGTGCCAGCAGTTCCCCCGGTGGGAGGGGATGGACTGGGGCCAACGTCCTGACTTTC
D: TRBD2
J: TRBJ2-6
size: many
V: TRBV27

CDR3: CASSLRPTAPYEQYF
DNA: TGTGCCAGCAGTCTCAGACCGACAGCCCCCTACGAGCAGTACTTC
D: -
J: TRBJ2-7
size: many
V: TRBV28

CDR3: CATKDGPNTEAFF
DNA: TGTGCCACGAAAGACGGACCGAACACTGAAGCTTTCTTT
D: -
J: TRBJ1-1
size: many
V: TRBV15

CDR3: CSVEVGDRSYNEQFF
DNA: TGCAGCGTTGAAGTAGGCGATCGCTCCTACAATGAGCAGTTCTTC
D: -
J: TRBJ2-1
size: few
V: TRBV29-1

CDR3: CASSLEGPGLATYEQYF
DNA: TGTGCCAGCAGTTTGGAGGGCCCAGGACTAGCGACCTACGAGCAGTACTTC
D: TRBD2
J: TRBJ2-7
size: few
V: TRBV27

CDR3: CASRRLMNTEAFF
DNA: TGTGCCAGCCGGCGTCTCATGAACACTGAAGCTTTCTTT
D: -
J: TRBJ1-1
size: few
V: TRBV3-1

CDR3: CSVGLQEQFF
DNA: TGCAGCGTTGGCTTGCAGGAGCAGTTCTTC
D: -
J: TRBJ2-1
size: -
V: TRBV29-1

CDR3: CASSGLAGGQDTQYF
DNA: TGTGCCAGCAGCGGGCTAGCGGGAGGGCAAGATACGCAGTATTTT
D: TRBD2
J: TRBJ2-3
size: -
V: TRBV7-2

CDR3: CASSLYPRETQYF
DNA: TGTGCCAGCAGTTTATACCCAAGAGAGACCCAGTACTTC
D: -
J: TRBJ2-5
size: few
V: TRBV27

CDR3: CAWSVLLAGGNTGELFF
DNA: TGTGCCTGGAGTGTACTACTAGCGGGAGGCAACACCGGGGAGCTGTTTTTT
D: TRBD2
J: TRBJ2-2
size: -
V: TRBV30

CDR3: CASSLGPQKSEQFF
DNA: TGTGCCAGCAGCTTAGGACCGCAAAAGAGTGAGCAGTTCTTC
D: -
J: TRBJ2-1
size: many
V: TRBV11-2

CDR3: CASSFSTRWNTEAFF
DNA: TGTGCCAGCAGCTTTAGTACTAGGTGGAACACTGAAGCTTTCTTT
D: -
J: TRBJ1-1
size: many
V: TRBV7-2

CDR3: CASSPMGTNQPQHF
DNA: TGCGCCAGCAGCCCCATGGGAACGAATCAGCCCCAGCATTTT
D: -
J: TRBJ1-5
size: many
V: TRBV5-1

CDR3: CASSLGAQASGNTIYF
DNA: TGTGCCAGCAGCTTAGGGGCACAGGCGTCTGGAAACACCATATATTTT
D: -
J: TRBJ1-3
size: few
V: TRBV7-9

CDR3: CASSRDRGPANTEAFF
DNA: TGTGCCAGTAGTAGGGACAGGGGGCCCGCAAACACTGAAGCTTTCTTT
D: TRBD1
J: TRBJ1-1
size: few
V: TRBV19

CDR3: CASGLVGGVGMNTEAFF
DNA: TGTGCTAGTGGTTTGGTAGGGGGGGTCGGGATGAACACTGAAGCTTTCTTT
D: -
J: TRBJ1-1
size: -
V: TRBV12-5

CDR3: CSVEDPDSGNTIYF
DNA: TGCAGCGTTGAAGATCCGGACTCTGGAAACACCATATATTTT
D: -
J: TRBJ1-3
size: many
V: TRBV29-1

CDR3: CASRPYPDTGELFF
DNA: TGTGCCAGTCGGCCATACCCCGACACCGGGGAGCTGTTTTTT
D: -
J: TRBJ2-2
size: few
V: TRBV19

CDR3: CSARGGQGELAGEQRETQYF
DNA: TGCAGTGCTAGAGGGGGACAGGGGGAACTAGCGGGAGAGCAGAGAGAGACCCAGTACTTC
D: -
J: TRBJ2-5
size: many
V: TRBV20-1

CDR3: CSYPYRRYTGELFF
DNA: TGCAGCTACCCATATAGGCGCTACACCGGGGAGCTGTTTTTT
D: -
J: TRBJ2-2
size: few
V: TRBV29-1

CDR3: CASRGGTPSSPSYEQYF
DNA: TGTGCCAGCAGGGGCGGTACGCCATCGAGTCCGTCCTACGAGCAGTACTTC
D: -
J: TRBJ2-7
size: many
V: TRBV27

CDR3: CASSRTSGRANTGELFF
DNA: TGTGCCAGCAGCAGGACTAGCGGGAGGGCGAACACCGGGGAGCTGTTTTTT
D: TRBD2
J: TRBJ2-2
size: -
V: TRBV7-9

CDR3: CASSGPGNTIYF
DNA: TGTGCCAGCAGCGGCCCCGGAAACACCATATATTTT
D: -
J: TRBJ1-3
size: many
V: TRBV12-3/TRBV12-4